These T cell receptor beta chains were read from a single sample in a study of post-analysis software for immune sequencing data. One entry per CDR3 protein results from TCRdb running MiXCR on the PCR reads. Here the sample spans hundreds of thousands of distinct CDR3 sequences, roughly 50% being singletons. The sample taken for sequencing was blood. The receptor source for this set is a girl aged 10-17 years with multiple sclerosis. Both conserved end residues are part of each CDR3. D genes are given only for firm matches. Clone size appears in some rows only: once, few, many, or a class for an expanded clone.

d_call j_call v_call clone_size cdr3_aa cdr3_nt
NA TRBJ2-6 TRBV7-3 NA CASSLTGGPGANVLTF TGTGCCAGCAGCTTAACCGGGGGACCCGGGGCCAACGTCCTGACTTTC
TRBD1 TRBJ1-2 TRBV5-1 NA CASSAGQAPGYTF TGCGCCAGCAGCGCGGGACAGGCGCCCGGCTACACCTTC
NA TRBJ2-5 TRBV7-9 NA CASSPNFRETQYF TGTGCCAGCAGCCCCAACTTCCGAGAGACCCAGTACTTC
TRBD1 TRBJ2-7 TRBV6-5 NA CASSVRDRTSIEQYF TGTGCCAGTTCCGTCCGGGACAGGACCTCAATAGAGCAGTACTTC
NA TRBJ2-1 TRBV7-9 NA CASSLAGALNEQFF TGTGCCAGCAGCTTAGCGGGAGCGTTAAATGAGCAGTTCTTC
NA TRBJ2-5 TRBV29-1 few CSGGPPNQETQYF TGCAGCGGGGGACCCCCTAATCAAGAGACCCAGTACTTC
TRBD2 TRBJ2-4 TRBV11-2 NA CASSPDGGSGGAKNIQYF TGTGCCAGCAGCCCAGACGGAGGCAGCGGGGGGGCCAAAAACATTCAGTACTTC
TRBD1 TRBJ1-2 TRBV20-1 NA CSASGTGDDTGYTF TGCAGTGCTAGCGGGACAGGGGACGATACTGGCTACACCTTC
NA TRBJ2-1 TRBV6-5 few CASSAGQLVNEQFF TGTGCCAGCAGTGCCGGACAGTTGGTTAATGAGCAGTTCTTC
TRBD1 TRBJ2-1 TRBV10-3 NA CAISERSGGVNEQFF TGTGCCATCAGTGAGAGATCAGGGGGCGTCAATGAGCAGTTCTTC
NA TRBJ2-1 TRBV7-2 NA CASSRTDTYNEQFF TGTGCCAGCAGCAGGACAGATACTTACAATGAGCAGTTCTTC
NA TRBJ2-5 TRBV29-1 NA CSVEVSQGTQYF TGCAGCGTTGAGGTCAGCCAAGGGACCCAGTACTTC
NA TRBJ1-2 TRBV14 once CASSRTGYEGYTF TGTGCCAGCAGCCGAACAGGGTATGAAGGCTACACCTTC
TRBD2 TRBJ2-7 TRBV20-1 few CSTTRLAGGWNEQYF TGCAGTACGACCCGACTAGCGGGAGGGTGGAACGAGCAGTACTTC
NA TRBJ2-6 TRBV5-1 NA CASSPHGASGANVLTF TGCGCCAGCAGCCCCCATGGGGCCTCTGGGGCCAACGTCCTGACTTTC
TRBD1 TRBJ2-7 TRBV7-2 few CASSLAGTVYEQYF TGTGCCAGCAGCTTGGCTGGGACAGTATACGAGCAGTACTTC
TRBD1 TRBJ1-5 TRBV12-3/TRBV12-4 NA CASSRPGQGTGNQPQHF TGTGCCAGCAGTCGGCCGGGACAGGGGACGGGCAATCAGCCCCAGCATTTT
TRBD2 TRBJ2-3 TRBV20-1 NA CSALAGESTPRTDTQYF TGCAGTGCTTTAGCGGGAGAGTCGACGCCCCGCACAGATACGCAGTATTTT
NA TRBJ1-6 TRBV12-3/TRBV12-4 NA CASTSGAELHF TGTGCCAGCACATCGGGGGCAGAACTCCACTTT
TRBD1 TRBJ1-2 TRBV5-4 NA CASSLVGQANYGYTF TGTGCCAGCAGCTTGGTGGGACAGGCTAACTATGGCTACACCTTC
NA TRBJ2-3 TRBV29-1 NA CSTEGGSTDTQYF TGCAGCACCGAAGGGGGTAGCACAGATACGCAGTATTTT
TRBD2 TRBJ2-1 TRBV5-1 NA CASSWPGLDIGGGLYNEQFF TGCGCCAGCAGCTGGCCGGGACTAGACATTGGGGGGGGTCTATACAATGAGCAGTTCTTC
NA TRBJ2-7 TRBV5-1 NA CASSLGGPYNEQYF TGCGCCAGCAGCTTGGGGGGGCCCTACAATGAGCAGTACTTC
TRBD1 TRBJ1-2 TRBV18 NA CASSPPGQGGDGYTF TGTGCCAGCTCACCACCGGGACAGGGAGGCGATGGCTACACCTTC
TRBD1 TRBJ1-2 TRBV4-1 NA CASSQEGQGNYGYTF TGCGCCAGCAGCCAAGAGGGACAGGGAAACTATGGCTACACCTTC
NA TRBJ2-7 TRBV29-1 few CSVGGESSYEQYF TGCAGCGTTGGGGGGGAAAGCTCCTACGAGCAGTACTTC
NA TRBJ2-3 TRBV29-1 few CSVPGRSPDTQYF TGCAGCGTACCTGGGAGGAGCCCAGATACGCAGTATTTT
TRBD1 TRBJ2-7 TRBV7-3 NA CASSFAGTGSYEQYF TGTGCCAGCAGCTTCGCCGGGACAGGGTCCTACGAGCAGTACTTC
NA TRBJ1-2 TRBV19 NA CASSINGYGYTF TGTGCCAGTAGTATAAACGGGTATGGCTACACCTTC
NA TRBJ2-2 TRBV14 NA CASSPFPGELFF TGTGCCAGCAGCCCATTTCCCGGGGAGCTGTTTTTT
NA TRBJ2-3 TRBV12-3/TRBV12-4 NA CASSNPAGTQYF TGTGCCAGCAGTAATCCGGCGGGTACGCAGTATTTT
NA TRBJ2-3 TRBV3-1 few CASSQGSSNTQYF TGTGCCAGCAGCCAAGGTAGTTCAAATACGCAGTATTTT
TRBD1 TRBJ2-1 TRBV24-1 few CATSDHRGLGQFF TGTGCCACCAGTGACCACAGGGGGCTAGGGCAGTTCTTC
TRBD2 TRBJ2-7 TRBV4-1 few CASSYGLAGIAEQYF TGCGCCAGCAGCTACGGACTAGCGGGAATCGCCGAGCAGTACTTC
NA TRBJ2-6 TRBV12-3/TRBV12-4 few CASRITGTGANVLTF TGTGCCAGCAGAATCACAGGGACTGGGGCCAACGTCCTGACTTTC
NA TRBJ1-2 TRBV20-1 once CSARGGENRPNYGYTF TGCAGTGCTAGAGGGGGTGAAAACAGGCCTAACTATGGCTACACCTTC
NA TRBJ2-7 TRBV20-1 few CSARDSLSYEQYF TGCAGTGCTAGGGACAGCCTTTCCTACGAGCAGTACTTC
NA TRBJ2-3 TRBV20-1 NA CSARPHPDTQYF TGCAGTGCTAGGCCACACCCGGATACGCAGTATTTT
TRBD2 TRBJ2-1 TRBV12-3/TRBV12-4 NA CASSRLATEQFF TGTGCCAGCAGCCGACTAGCGACGGAGCAGTTCTTC
NA TRBJ2-7 TRBV5-1 many CASSLEDEQYF TGCGCCAGCAGCTTGGAGGACGAGCAGTACTTC